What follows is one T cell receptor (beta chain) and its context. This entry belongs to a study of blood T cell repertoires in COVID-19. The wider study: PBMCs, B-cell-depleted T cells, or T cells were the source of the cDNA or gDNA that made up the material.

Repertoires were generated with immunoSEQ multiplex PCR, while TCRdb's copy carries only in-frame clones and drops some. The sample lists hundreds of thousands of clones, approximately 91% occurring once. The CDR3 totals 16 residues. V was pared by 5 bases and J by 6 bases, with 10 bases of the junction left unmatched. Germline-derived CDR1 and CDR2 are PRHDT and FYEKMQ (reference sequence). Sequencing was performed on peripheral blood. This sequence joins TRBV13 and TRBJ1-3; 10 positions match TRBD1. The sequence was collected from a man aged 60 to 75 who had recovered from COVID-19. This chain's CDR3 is CASSPRTGQGINTIYF. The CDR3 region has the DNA TGTGCCAGCAGCCCACGGACGGGACAGGGGATAAACACCATATATTTT. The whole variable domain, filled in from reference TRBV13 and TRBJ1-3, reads AAGVIQSPRHLIKEKRETATLKCYPIPRHDTVYWYQQGPGQDPQFLISFYEKMQSDKGSIPDRFSAQQFSDYHSELNMSSLELGDSALYFCASSPRTGQGINTIYFGEGSWLTVV.